This T cell receptor (beta chain) is drawn from a study of identical twins. The CDR3 consists of 14 residues. Germline V gene sequence: CDR1 DFQATT, CDR2 SNEGSKA (reference sequence). V was pared by 1 base and J by 0 bases, with 9 bases between. TCRdb reprocessed the 5' RACE reads via MiXCR and lists one record per CDR3 protein. The sample lists some 900,000 distinct CDR3 sequences, approximately 13% occurring once. The same data also contributed to another study, on yellow fever vaccine responses in identical twins.

The chain combines TRBV20-1 with TRBJ2-5; either TRBD1 or TRBD2 may fit D (5 bases each). This TCR came from a woman younger than 30 in good health. Material for sequencing was PBMCs. CDR3 DNA: TGCAGTGCTAGAGGAGCGGACAACCAAGAGACCCAGTACTTC. Translating it yields CSARGADNQETQYF.